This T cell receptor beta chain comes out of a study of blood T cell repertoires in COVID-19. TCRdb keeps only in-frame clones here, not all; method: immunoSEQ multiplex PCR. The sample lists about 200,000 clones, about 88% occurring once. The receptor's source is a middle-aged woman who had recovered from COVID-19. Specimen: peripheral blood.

In nucleotides, the CDR3 is TGCAGCGTAGGGACAGGGGAGGATGGCTACACCTTC. Amino acids: CSVGTGEDGYTF. The chain joins TRBV29-1 to TRBJ1-2; 10 bases are shared with TRBD1. Per the germline V gene, CDR1 is SQVTM and CDR2 is ANQGSEA. This CDR3 spans 12 amino acids. Trimming at V came to 6 bases and at J to 6 bases, leaving 4 bases not matched to a gene.